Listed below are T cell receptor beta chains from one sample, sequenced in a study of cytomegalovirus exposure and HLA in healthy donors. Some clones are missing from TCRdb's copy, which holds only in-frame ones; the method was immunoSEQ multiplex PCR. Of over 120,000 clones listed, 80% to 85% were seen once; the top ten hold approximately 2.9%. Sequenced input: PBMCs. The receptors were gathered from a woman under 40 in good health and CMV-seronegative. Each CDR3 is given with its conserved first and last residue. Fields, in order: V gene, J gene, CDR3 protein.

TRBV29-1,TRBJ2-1,CSVEGSSSGQFF
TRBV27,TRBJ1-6,CASSERNNSPLHF
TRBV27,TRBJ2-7,CASSLPGAGGYEQYF
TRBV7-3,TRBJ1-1,CASSFNRDTEAFF
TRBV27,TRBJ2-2,CASSGLAENTGELFF
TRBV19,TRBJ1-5,CASSPIGGDSNQPQHF
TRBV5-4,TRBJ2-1,CASSPPGRNEQFF
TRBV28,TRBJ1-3,CASSLTGPLGLIYF
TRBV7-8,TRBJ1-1,CASSLNLLGTEAFF
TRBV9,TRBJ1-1,CASSVLEGVGTEAFF
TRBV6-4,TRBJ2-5,CASFRGDRGHETQYF
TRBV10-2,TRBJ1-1,CASSVQFTEAFF
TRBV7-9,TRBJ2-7,CASSSPGNSYEQYF
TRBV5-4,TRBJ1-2,CASWDRGGFFGYTF
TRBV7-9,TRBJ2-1,CASSLEWGRFYNEQFF
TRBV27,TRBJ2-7,CASRGQGRWSEQYF
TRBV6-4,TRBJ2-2,CASSAGTANTGELFF
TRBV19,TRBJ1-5,CASSMTPGRRNQPQHF
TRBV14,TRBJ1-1,CASSSRRGGSEAFF
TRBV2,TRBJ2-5,CASIPGLAGEETQYF
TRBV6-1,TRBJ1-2,CASIGDRDGYTF
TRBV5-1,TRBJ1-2,CASSLGDMGGYTF
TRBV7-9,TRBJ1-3,CASSPPDGNTIYF
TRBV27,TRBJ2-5,CASGNRGSQYF
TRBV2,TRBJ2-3,CASSEAGGQGGGTQYF
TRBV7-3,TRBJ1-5,CASSLRPGPNQPQHF
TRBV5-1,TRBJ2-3,CASSRDLETQYF
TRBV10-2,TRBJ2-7,CASKPPRGAYEQYF
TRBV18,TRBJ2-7,CASSRGLAGEPYEQYF
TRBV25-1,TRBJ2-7,CASSEWTGSDEQYF
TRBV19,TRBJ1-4,CASNRDRSEKLFF
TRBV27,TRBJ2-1,CASSSPPAGSYNEQFF
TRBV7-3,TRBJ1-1,CASSTSGNTEAFF
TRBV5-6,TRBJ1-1,CASSLGAGGGGTEAFF
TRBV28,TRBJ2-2,CASSTDLNTGELFF
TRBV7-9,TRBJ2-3,CASSLGLAGFTDTQYF
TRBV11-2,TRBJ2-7,CASSLDLLQGAYEQYF
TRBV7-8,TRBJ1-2,CASSLIRGQDYGYTF
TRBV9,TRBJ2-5,CASSGLGGPRETQYF
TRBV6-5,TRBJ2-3,CASRVQGLHTQYF
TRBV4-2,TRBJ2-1,CASSQEVTSGNEQFF
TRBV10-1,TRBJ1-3,CASSDREDSGNTIYF
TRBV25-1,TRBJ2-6,CASSESSGANVLTF
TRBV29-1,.,CSVEAGGLEQYF
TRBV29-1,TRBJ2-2,CSAGVAGANTGELFF
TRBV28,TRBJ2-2,CASGRGAMAGELFF
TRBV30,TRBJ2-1,CAFSGRDEQFF
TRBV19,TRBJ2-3,CASSIAREIDTQYF
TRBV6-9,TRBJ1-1,CASSFGGNTEAFF
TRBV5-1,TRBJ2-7,CASSPIRVYEQYF
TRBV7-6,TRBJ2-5,CASSTGAETQYF
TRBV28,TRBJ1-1,CAIILRGGETEAFF